This TCR beta chain was profiled in a study of shared clonotypes between healthy human individuals. Broader study findings: Among donors, the sharing of clonotypes was expected to be influenced by sequencing depth.

This clone was seen a few times. What it binds is not known. One end of the junction does not line up with germline, which may come from a read error. Template for every sorted-subset replicate PCR totaled approximately 200 ng DNA, roughly 30,000 T cell genomes. Using immunoSEQ multiplex PCR, the repertoire was profiled, and TCRdb retains in-frame clones only, with some absent. There are a few hundred thousand clones in the sample; over 65% occur only once, and approximately 10% lies in the top ten. In germline, CDR1 is SGHDT, CDR2 YYEEEE. CDR3 length: 18 amino acids. The source material was memory CD4+ T cells sorted from blood. Noted subset: CD45RA-negative fraction. V and J are TRBV5-6 and TRBJ1-1; no definite D call. The clonotype comes from a man aged 25 to 45 in good health. The CDR3 spells CASSLVSKGSGLGKKVDF. The DNA of the CDR3 is TGTGCCAGCAGCTTGGTATCAAAGGGTTCGGGCTTGGGTAAAAAGGTTGATTTT.